The clone carrying this T cell receptor (beta chain) was seen more than once but under ten times. Its antigen remains unidentified. Using a J-beta primer mix together with a sample-barcoded 5' primer, a second PCR was run for roughly 7 to 12 cycles. TCRdb re-derived calls from the 5' RACE reads in MiXCR, one entry per CDR3 protein. In the table there are approximately 600,000 distinct CDR3 sequences, approximately 50% of which are singletons. The sample originates from a study of blood T cells in healthy people across ages. Study-wide findings and caveats: Long-lived donors carried more naive CD4+ cells and greater diversity than aged donors.

The CDR3 spans 15 residues. Germline CDR1 is SGHRS and CDR2 is YFSETQ. Trimming shortened V by 0 bases and J by 5 bases, and 11 bases separated the two germline ends. V and J are TRBV5-1 and TRBJ2-2; D assignment may be TRBD1 or TRBD2 (5 bases each). The receptor was isolated from a man between 60 and 75 years old in good health. Specimen: blood. The CDR3 is CASSLDLGETGELFF. CDR3 nucleotide sequence: TGCGCCAGCAGCTTGGATTTGGGGGAAACCGGGGAGCTGTTTTTT.